The clone carrying this T cell receptor (beta chain) was seen only once. Its matching antigen is unknown. V lost 6 bases to trimming and J lost 4 bases, with 7 bases between them. Germline V gene sequence: CDR1 SGHNT, CDR2 YYREEE (reference sequence). This CDR3 region has 11 residues. The sample belongs to a study of T cells in Graves' hyperthyroidism and ophthalmopathy. Study results and caveats: Most clonotypes expanded in the thyroid (above 0.001) were also present in blood.

With duration under 3 months, ophthalmopathy was active: Clinical Activity Score at least 3, NOSPECS at least 4. The study left out patients who had uncontrolled infection, other autoimmune disease, pregnancy or lactation. Based on clinical symptoms, serum thyroxine and TRAb, thyroid ultrasound and orbital computed tomography, diagnoses were reached. Using RNA transcripts as the source, TCR beta CDR3 regions were amplified. The primer set for the first-round RT-PCR of the TCR CDR3 was HTBI. TCRdb analysed the multiplex PCR reads with MiXCR anew, one entry per CDR3 protein. The sample has more than 300,000 distinct CDR3 sequences, approximately 17% seen once.

The sequencing input was blood. This sequence originates from a man younger than 30 with Graves' ophthalmopathy. This chain joins TRBV5-4 and TRBJ1-1; D not certain. The CDR3 region is CASTWGTEAFF. CDR3 in DNA: TGTGCCAGCACCTGGGGCACTGAAGCTTTCTTT.